This entry lists 15 T cell receptor beta chains sequenced from one sample in a study of T cell repertoires in ileal Crohn's disease (dated by TCRdb to the late 2010s). Receptor amplification or capture employed the immunoSEQ multiplex PCR assay. TCRdb stores this immuneACCESS table with in-frame sequences only. Part of the clones is absent; in the studies checked, under half of the shortfall reflects unresolved V genes, and no reason is known for the rest. Within this sample are roughly 60,000 clones, with 85% to 90% of them counted one time only. The biggest ten clones account for about 2.1% of the sample. The time point label here, explained by the study, means: neoterminal ileum biopsy at postoperative endoscopy, about 6 months after surgery. The sample was ileal tissue. The origin of the receptors is an adult with Crohn's disease.

This chain links TRBV4-1 with TRBJ1-1; 8 bases are a match to TRBD1. The CDR3 has 15 amino acids. Unmatched junction bases numbered 6, after V lost 1 base and J lost 5 bases. Germline-derived CDR1 and CDR2 are MGHRA and YSYEKL. CDR3 coding DNA: TGCGCCAGCAGCCAAGCAGGACAGGGAATGACTGAAGCTTTCTTT. Translating gives CASSQAGQGMTEAFF.

The chain uses TRBV27 and TRBJ2-3; D ambiguous. The germline V gene has CDR1 MNHEY and CDR2 SMNVEV (reference sequence). The CDR3 is 13 residues long. The V end was cut by 3 bases, the J end by 2 bases, with 6 bases between. Written as DNA, the CDR3 is TGTGCCAGCAGTTTTACAAACACAGATACGCAGTATTTT. Its translation: CASSFTNTDTQYF.

The rearrangement links TRBV7-9 to TRBJ1-2; D gene ambiguous. This CDR3 contains 13 residues. The V gene's germline CDR1 is SEHNR and CDR2 FQNEAQ (reference sequence). Deletions cut 5 bases from V and 3 bases from J, with 10 bases between. The CDR3 is CASSQTEYYGYTF. For the CDR3, the DNA is TGTGCCAGCAGCCAAACAGAGTACTATGGCTACACCTTC.

V usage is TRBV19 and J usage is TRBJ2-7; 9 bases are a match to TRBD2. V gave up 4 bases and J gave up 7 bases; unmatched junction bases: 11. Germline CDR1 reads LNHDA; CDR2 reads SQIVND (reference sequence). CDR3 length: 15 residues. The CDR3 loop reads CASSTATSGLGEQYF. Written as DNA, the CDR3 is TGTGCCAGTAGTACGGCGACTAGCGGCTTGGGAGAGCAGTACTTC.

In its sample, this clone was seen once. This sequence joins TRBV29-1 and TRBJ2-5; TRBD1 matches at 10 bases. Germline values: CDR1 SQVTM, CDR2 ANQGSEA. Unmatched junction bases numbered 8, after V lost 6 bases and J lost 4 bases. This CDR3 has 14 amino acids. CDR3 coding DNA: TGCAGCGTCTCAACCGGGACAGGGGCAGAGACCCAGTACTTC. Amino acids: CSVSTGTGAETQYF.

This chain uses TRBV18 with TRBJ1-2; D not certain. Germline loops: CDR1 KGHSH, CDR2 LQKENI. Between the trimmed V and J ends, which lost 2 bases and 8 bases, there was a span of 12 bases. The CDR3 covers 13 residues. In DNA form, the CDR3 reads TGTGCCAGCTCACCAGGGGAGGGCTACGGCTACACCTTC. Translation: CASSPGEGYGYTF.

The rearrangement joins TRBV18 to TRBJ2-2; weak D call: TRBD1 (5 bases). Germline CDR1 KGHSH, CDR2 LQKENI. Trimming removed 3 bases at V and 6 bases at J, with 11 bases between. The CDR3 spans 14 residues. CDR3 coding DNA: TGTGCCAGCTCACCCAGGGAATCCTCCGGGGAGCTGTTTTTT. Protein sequence: CASSPRESSGELFF.

The V call is TRBV5-6, the J call TRBJ1-2, with D possibly being TRBD1 (6 bases). V lost 4 bases to trimming and J lost 3 bases, with 16 bases between them. Germline V gives CDR1 SGHDT, CDR2 YYEEEE. CDR3 length: 15 amino acids. The CDR3 region has the DNA TGTGCCAGCAGCCGATCGGGGGGCGCGGACTATGGCTACACCTTC. This gives the protein CASSRSGGADYGYTF. Filled out from reference TRBV5-6 and TRBJ1-2, the complete variable domain reads DAGVTQSPTHLIKTRGQQVTLRCSPKSGHDTVSWYQQALGQGPQFIFQYYEEEERQRGNFPDRFSGHQFPNYSSELNVNALLLGDSALYLCASSRSGGADYGYTFGSGTRLTVV.

The chain recombines TRBV7-3 with TRBJ1-2; TRBD1 agrees at 9 bases. The CDR3 sequence is 17 residues long. The germline V gene has CDR1 SGHTA and CDR2 FQGTGA. The V segment lost 3 bases and the J segment 3 bases; nucleotides outside the gene matches: 11. For the CDR3, the DNA is TGTGCCAGCAGCTTGACACGGGGGACAGGGAAGGACTATGGCTACACCTTC. It is translated as CASSLTRGTGKDYGYTF.

The count of this clone is one. The chain combines TRBV7-2 with TRBJ1-1; 8 bases are shared with TRBD1. V was pared by 3 bases and J by 5 bases, with 5 bases of the junction left unmatched. Germline CDR1 reads SGHTA; CDR2 reads FQGNSA. The CDR3 extends over 14 amino acids. The CDR3 coding sequence is TGTGCCAGCAGCTTTCGGACAGGGAAGACTGAAGCTTTCTTT. This codes for CASSFRTGKTEAFF.

This clone was seen a single time. The rearrangement uses TRBV9 and TRBJ1-5; D is possibly TRBD1 (6 bases). Germline CDR1 is SGDLS and CDR2 is YYNGEE. Trimming removed 0 bases at V and 6 bases at J, with 13 bases between. The CDR3 length is 15 residues. The CDR3 is CASSVDSGESQPQHF. CDR3 bases: TGTGCCAGCAGCGTAGATTCAGGGGAGAGTCAGCCCCAGCATTTT.

This clone is judged medium-sized. The J gene is TRBJ1-2, the V gene TRBV6-6; D is unresolved. Germline assignment: CDR1 MNHNY and CDR2 SVGAGI (reference sequence). There are 10 residues in the CDR3. The germline V and J ends were trimmed by 4 bases and 6 bases, with 3 bases remaining between them. DNA for the CDR3: TGTGCCAGCAGTTCAAATGGCTACACCTTC. This codes for CASSSNGYTF.

The rearrangement links TRBV5-1 to TRBJ1-2; 9 bases agree with TRBD1. The germline V gene encodes CDR1 SGHRS and CDR2 YFSETQ. This CDR3 is built from 17 residues. With V trimmed by 0 bases and J by 0 bases, 6 bases remained unmatched. The CDR3 DNA follows: TGCGCCAGCAGCTTGGGGGGACAGGGTACGACTAACTATGGCTACACCTTC. Protein sequence: CASSLGGQGTTNYGYTF.

The V call is TRBV2, the J call TRBJ2-5; no firm D call. This CDR3 is built from 13 residues. Trimming cost V 2 bases and J 0 bases, with 4 bases left between them. The germline gives CDR1 SNHLY, CDR2 FYNNEI. CDR3 DNA: TGTGCCAGCAGTGAACAAAACCAAGAGACCCAGTACTTC. Its protein is CASSEQNQETQYF.

The chain employs TRBV5-1 and TRBJ1-5; TRBD1 matches 8 bases. Trimming at V came to 1 base and at J to 7 bases, leaving 4 bases not matched to a gene. In germline, CDR1 is SGHRS, CDR2 YFSETQ. CDR3 length: 14 residues. CDR3 amino acids: CASSLTGGEQPQHF. CDR3 nucleotides: TGCGCCAGCAGCTTGACAGGGGGGGAGCAGCCCCAGCATTTT.